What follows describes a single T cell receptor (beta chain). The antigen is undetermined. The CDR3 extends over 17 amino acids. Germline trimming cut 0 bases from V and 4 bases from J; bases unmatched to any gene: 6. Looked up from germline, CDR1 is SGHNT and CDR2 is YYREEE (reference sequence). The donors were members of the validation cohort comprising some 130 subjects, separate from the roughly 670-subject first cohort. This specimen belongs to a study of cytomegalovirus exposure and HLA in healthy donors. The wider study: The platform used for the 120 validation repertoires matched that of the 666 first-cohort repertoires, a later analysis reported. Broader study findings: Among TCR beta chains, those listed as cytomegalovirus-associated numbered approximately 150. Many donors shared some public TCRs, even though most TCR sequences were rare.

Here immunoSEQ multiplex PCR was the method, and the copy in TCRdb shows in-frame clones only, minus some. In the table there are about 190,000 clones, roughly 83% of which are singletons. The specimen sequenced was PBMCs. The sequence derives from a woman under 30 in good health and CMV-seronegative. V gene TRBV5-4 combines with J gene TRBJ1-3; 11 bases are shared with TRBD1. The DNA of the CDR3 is TGTGCCAGCAGCTTGGCCGTGGACAGGGGGCCCGGAAACACCATATATTTT. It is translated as CASSLAVDRGPGNTIYF.